This is a list of T cell receptor beta chains from one sample in a study of STAT5B mutations in CD4+ large granular lymphocyte leukemia. Only in-frame clones appear in the TCRdb table, and some are missing; sequencing was by immunoSEQ multiplex PCR. Of some 40,000 clones in the sample, roughly 76% are singletons; the top ten hold 3% to 4.5%. The material sequenced was CD4+ T cells from blood buffy coats. These TCRs come from a human donor in good health. Both conserved end residues are part of each CDR3. The order of the fields is V gene, J gene, CDR3 protein.

TRBV6-1	TRBJ2-5	CASRGEWETQYF
TRBV5-5	TRBJ1-3	CASSLSGRLLGNTIYF
TRBV7-6	TRBJ2-7	CASSSGQGSNEQYF
TRBV6-5	TRBJ1-5	CASRRQRNSNQPQHF
TRBV7-3	TRBJ1-3	CASSPVVGNTIYF
TRBV11-2	TRBJ2-7	CASSPRTSGLTYEQYF
TRBV28	TRBJ1-5	CASRGSEGQSNQPQHF
TRBV9	TRBJ2-3	CASSYSGGGTDTQYF
TRBV5-1	TRBJ2-5	CASSVQETQYF
TRBV5-1	TRBJ1-4	CASSPGGTLNEKLFF
TRBV2	TRBJ2-1	CASRAGTGILEQFF
TRBV7-8	TRBJ2-3	CASSEMAGASTDTQYF
TRBV28	TRBJ1-6	CASRLGQGLNSPLHF
TRBV25-1	TRBJ1-2	CASSPVTGGNTF
TRBV30	TRBJ1-1	CAWSVAGPEAFF
TRBV10-3	TRBJ1-6	CANGQGISSPLHF
TRBV10-3	TRBJ2-7	CAISESAGEEQYF
TRBV2	TRBJ2-3	CASSVATDTQYF
TRBV28	TRBJ1-5	CASSLWGGQPQHF
TRBV5-4	TRBJ1-1	CASSLEGAVGTEAFF
TRBV10-3	TRBJ1-3	CAISALGRGSGNTIYF
TRBV21-1	TRBJ2-1	CARTAGYNEQFF
TRBV19	TRBJ2-5	CASSIDLWGRSQETQYF
TRBV13	TRBJ1-2	CASSLVGESVYGYTF
TRBV5-1	TRBJ1-6	CASSALGEFNSPLHF
TRBV2	TRBJ2-5	CASTEGVGPGRGETQYF
TRBV2	TRBJ2-5	CASSDEGQRQETQYF
TRBV9	TRBJ2-6	CASSPQGSPGANVLTF
TRBV7-2	TRBJ1-1	CASSLGSGRWTEAFF
TRBV7-7	TRBJ2-3	CASSDGLGGTDTQYF
TRBV10-3	TRBJ2-2	CAISENTGELFF
TRBV2	TRBJ1-1	CASSETGTEAFF
TRBV28	TRBJ1-4	CASSLWGGQGSEKLFF
TRBV11-2	TRBJ2-2	CASSLVPLESANTGELFF
TRBV5-4	TRBJ1-1	CASSLNRLSGMTEAFF
TRBV11-3	TRBJ2-6	CASSYFFYSGANVLTF
TRBV1	TRBJ2-5	CTSSPLAASGQETQYF
TRBV11-3	TRBJ2-2	CASSWGASNTGELFF
TRBV19	TRBJ2-7	CASSIAGGGQGAGEQYF
TRBV5-1	TRBJ1-1	CASSSRGDEAFF